Following are 9 T cell receptor beta chains from one sample sequenced in a study of shared clonotypes between healthy human individuals. The table came from immunoSEQ multiplex PCR; TCRdb's copy has only in-frame clones and leaves some out. The sample has over a million clones, roughly 95% seen once. The sample comprised naive CD4+ T cells sorted from blood. Subset here: CD45RA+ positively selected. The receptors were gathered from a man aged 25 to 40 in good health.

This clone was counted once. The chain carries TRBV19 and TRBJ2-2, with no clear D. The CDR3 spans 14 residues. Germline V lookup: CDR1 LNHDA, CDR2 SQIVND (reference sequence). With 3 bases removed from V and 6 bases from J, the gap between germline ends came to 11 bases. CDR3 sequence reads: CASSIGRFAGELFF. The CDR3 nucleotides read TGTGCCAGTAGTATTGGCCGTTTTGCCGGGGAGCTGTTTTTT. The full variable domain, its missing parts supplied by reference TRBV19 and TRBJ2-2, is DGGITQSPKYLFRKEGQNVTLSCEQNLNHDAMYWYRQDPGQGLRLIYYSQIVNDFQKGDIAEGYSVSREKKESFPLTVTSAQKNPTAFYLCASSIGRFAGELFFGEGSRLTVL.

The chain joins TRBV9 to TRBJ2-1, with 10 bases identical to TRBD2. Germline V gene sequence: CDR1 SGDLS, CDR2 YYNGEE. The CDR3 covers 17 residues. The trim removed 0 bases at V and 1 base at J, leaving 4 bases unmatched. This CDR3 is CASSVGGLARSYNEQFF. The DNA of the CDR3 is TGTGCCAGCAGCGTAGGGGGACTAGCGAGATCCTACAATGAGCAGTTCTTC.

This rearrangement joins TRBV27 to TRBJ2-5; TRBD2 is a possible D gene (5 bases). This CDR3 spans 13 amino acids. V was clipped by 3 bases and J by 7 bases, with 12 bases between them. Germline loops: CDR1 MNHEY, CDR2 SMNVEV (reference sequence). The DNA of the CDR3 is TGTGCCAGCAGTTTTGTTGGGAGTGCGACCCAGTACTTC. It translates to CASSFVGSATQYF.

This chain links TRBV5-6 with TRBJ2-7; TRBD1 aligns across 9 bases. Germline CDR1 and CDR2: SGHDT and YYEEEE. This CDR3 spans 14 amino acids. V lost 4 bases to trimming and J lost 4 bases; unmatched junction nucleotides: 6. CDR3 region: CASSRGTGKYEQYF. In nucleotides, the CDR3 is TGTGCCAGCAGCCGAGGGACAGGGAAGTACGAGCAGTACTTC.

In DNA form, the CDR3 reads TGTGCCAGCTCACTCCAGCAGGCGGAGACCCAGTACTTC. Its translation: CASSLQQAETQYF. This chain joins TRBV18 and TRBJ2-5; no firm D call. Germline V gene data show CDR1 as KGHSH and CDR2 as LQKENI. This CDR3 region has 13 residues. The V end lost 4 bases, the J end lost 5 bases, and 11 bases lay between the germline ends.

The chain recombines TRBV11-2 with TRBJ2-1; either TRBD1 or TRBD2 may supply D (5 bases each). Trimming cost V 1 base and J 3 bases, with 7 bases left between them. The CDR3 loop spans 14 amino acids. Germline V gene data show CDR1 as SGHAT and CDR2 as FQNNGV. The CDR3 coding sequence is TGTGCCAGCAGCTTAGCGAGGGGCTACAATGAGCAGTTCTTC. Its protein product is CASSLARGYNEQFF.

The rearrangement uses TRBV7-9 and TRBJ1-2; 10 bases fit TRBD1. Germline V gives CDR1 SEHNR, CDR2 FQNEAQ (reference sequence). The junction had 9 bases not matched to a gene; V was cut back by 5 bases and J by 6 bases. There are 15 residues in the CDR3. CDR3 residues: CASSPGQGSVNGYTF. For the CDR3, the DNA is TGTGCCAGCAGCCCGGGACAGGGGAGTGTAAATGGCTACACCTTC.

V is TRBV18 and J is TRBJ2-7; 9 bases are shared with TRBD1. From germline, CDR1 is KGHSH and CDR2 LQKENI. The J segment lost 5 bases and the V segment lost 3 bases, leaving 8 bases of the junction unmatched. This CDR3 spans 15 amino acids. In DNA, the CDR3 is TGTGCCAGCTCACCCAGACAGGGGGTAAGTGACGAGCAGTACTTC. Residues: CASSPRQGVSDEQYF.

This chain connects TRBV5-1 to TRBJ2-7; D is unresolved. Looked up from germline, CDR1 is SGHRS and CDR2 is YFSETQ. The V end lost 0 bases, the J end lost 4 bases, and 8 bases lay between the germline ends. The CDR3 extends over 13 amino acids. The CDR3 nucleotides are TGCGCCAGCAGCTTGGAGGTTGAGTACGAGCAGTACTTC. Its translation is CASSLEVEYEQYF. The complete variable domain, with remaining parts taken from reference TRBV5-1 and TRBJ2-7, reads KAGVTQTPRYLIKTRGQQVTLSCSPISGHRSVSWYQQTPGQGLQFLFEYFSETQRNKGNFPGRFSGRQFSNSRSEMNVSTLELGDSALYLCASSLEVEYEQYFGPGTRLTVT.